The 31 T cell receptor beta chains below come from one sample, sequenced in a study of T cell responses to AZD1222 COVID-19 vaccine. Profiling relied on immunoSEQ multiplex PCR, and the TCRdb table lists in-frame clones only, not all of them. The table includes 150,000 to 200,000 clones, about 91% detected once. The sequencing used peripheral blood, collected 28 days after the second AZD1222 dose. The receptors were gathered from an adult who received the AZD1222 COVID-19 vaccine.

The chain is built from TRBV5-6 and TRBJ2-1; 9 bases agree with TRBD1. The V and J ends lost 0 bases and 5 bases, in that order; junction bases with no gene match: 9. The length of the CDR3 is 17 residues. Germline CDR1 is SGHDT and CDR2 is YYEEEE. DNA for the CDR3: TGTGCCAGCAGCTTGGAGCGGGACAGGGTATGGAACAATGAGCAGTTCTTC. Protein: CASSLERDRVWNNEQFF.

The chain is built from TRBV5-1 and TRBJ1-2; D is perhaps TRBD1 (6 bases). The CDR3 loop spans 14 amino acids. V was clipped by 4 bases and J by 6 bases, with 16 bases between them. CDR1 is SGHRS, CDR2 YFSETQ, per germline. CDR3 amino acids: CASSLLSRGDGYTF. The CDR3 DNA reads as TGCGCCAGCAGCCTTCTCTCCAGGGGAGATGGCTACACCTTC.

CDR3 nucleotide sequence: TGTGCCAGCTCACGGGGGGAAAACACCGGGGAGCTGTTTTTT. The encoded protein is CASSRGENTGELFF. The V call is TRBV18, the J call TRBJ2-2; tentatively, D is TRBD2 (6 bases). This CDR3 is built from 14 residues. In germline, CDR1 is KGHSH, CDR2 LQKENI. V was trimmed by 4 bases and J by 2 bases, leaving 8 bases between them.

This chain links TRBV27 with TRBJ1-1, with TRBD1 matching over 8 bases. The CDR3 runs 13 residues. Germline assignment: CDR1 MNHEY and CDR2 SMNVEV (reference sequence). V lost 6 bases to trimming and J lost 3 bases; unmatched junction nucleotides: 3. CDR3 region: CASRQGGYTEAFF. The CDR3 DNA follows: TGTGCCAGCAGACAGGGGGGATACACTGAAGCTTTCTTT.

The V and J genes are TRBV15 and TRBJ1-5; 7 nucleotides line up with TRBD1. Trimming took 0 bases from V and 7 from J; bases not matched to a gene: 12. Germline CDR1 LNHNV, CDR2 YYDKDF (reference sequence). CDR3 length equals 17 residues. The chain's CDR3 is CATSRDPAGGLRQPQHF. As DNA, the CDR3 is TGTGCCACCAGCAGAGATCCGGCAGGGGGTCTTCGACAGCCCCAGCATTTT.

The chain has TRBV2 and TRBJ2-3; unclear D gene. The CDR3 extends over 12 amino acids. Germline V gene lookup returns CDR1 SNHLY and CDR2 FYNNEI. V lost 6 bases, J lost 2 bases, and 6 bases lay in between. CDR3 residues: CASRANTDTQYF. In nucleotides, the CDR3 is TGTGCCAGCAGGGCGAACACAGATACGCAGTATTTT.

The gene calls are TRBV9 and TRBJ2-1; TRBD2 aligns across 9 bases. The CDR3 totals 16 residues. Germline V gene sequence: CDR1 SGDLS, CDR2 YYNGEE. The V and J ends lost 3 bases and 9 bases, in that order; junction bases with no gene match: 13. CDR3 coding DNA: TGTGCCAGCAGCGCCCCCGGACTAGCGATTGCCGGTGAGCAGTTCTTC. Its protein is CASSAPGLAIAGEQFF.

This clone was found once. The chain uses TRBV7-9 and TRBJ2-1; tentative D call: TRBD1 (5 bases). Germline CDR1 SEHNR, CDR2 FQNEAQ (reference sequence). The CDR3 contains 15 residues. Between the trimmed V and J ends, which lost 5 bases and 8 bases, there was a span of 19 bases. In DNA form, the CDR3 reads TGTGCCAGCAGCCACCCCCCGACAGATCGGGATGAGCAGTTCTTC. Translating gives CASSHPPTDRDEQFF.

The chain links TRBV7-8 to TRBJ2-2; D is tentatively TRBD1 or TRBD2 (5 bases each). The V gene's germline CDR1 is SGHVS and CDR2 FQNEAQ. The germline V and J ends were trimmed by 1 base and 0 bases, with 6 bases remaining between them. This CDR3 is built from 15 residues. The CDR3 is CASSLVGANTGELFF. DNA for the CDR3: TGTGCCAGCAGCTTAGTGGGGGCGAACACCGGGGAGCTGTTTTTT.

The chain joins TRBV7-9 to TRBJ1-1; 9 bases are a match to TRBD1. The CDR3 covers 15 residues. Looked up from germline, CDR1 is SEHNR and CDR2 is FQNEAQ (reference sequence). The ends lost 5 bases at V and 5 bases at J; junction bases unmatched: 9. In DNA, the CDR3 is TGTGCCAGCAGCCGAAGACAGGGGGAAGGAACTGAAGCTTTCTTT. This sequence encodes CASSRRQGEGTEAFF.

CDR3 DNA sequence: TGTGCCAGCAGCTTGGACAGGGGGGGATACTATGGCTACACCTTC. Encoded protein: CASSLDRGGYYGYTF. The chain recombines TRBV5-4 with TRBJ1-2; 8 bases agree with TRBD1. The CDR3 has 15 residues. The germline CDR1 and CDR2 sequences are SGHNT and YYREEE (reference sequence). Unmatched junction bases numbered 4, after V lost 0 bases and J lost 3 bases.

The chain is built from TRBV11-2 and TRBJ2-1; D might be TRBD1 or TRBD2, each matching 6 bases. V lost 6 bases and J 7 bases, leaving 22 bases between the germline ends. The CDR3 totals 16 residues. Germline V CDR1 and CDR2: SGHAT, FQNNGV. CDR3 sequence: CASSSIRGPPGNEQFF. CDR3 DNA sequence: TGTGCCAGCAGTTCGATCCGGGGGCCCCCCGGGAATGAGCAGTTCTTC.

The chain recombines TRBV5-6 with TRBJ1-3, with no clear D. The CDR3 runs to 16 residues. CDR1 and CDR2 from the germline V gene are SGHDT and YYEEEE. V was trimmed by 4 bases and J by 4 bases, leaving 18 bases between them. The DNA of the CDR3 is TGTGCCAGCAGCGCATTGAGGTCGGACTCAGGAAACACCATATATTTT. Its protein is CASSALRSDSGNTIYF. The full variable domain, completed using reference TRBV5-6 and TRBJ1-3, is DAGVTQSPTHLIKTRGQQVTLRCSPKSGHDTVSWYQQALGQGPQFIFQYYEEEERQRGNFPDRFSGHQFPNYSSELNVNALLLGDSALYLCASSALRSDSGNTIYFGEGSWLTVV.

The J gene is TRBJ2-3, the V gene TRBV11-2; no reliable D call. The length of the CDR3 is 13 residues. Germline values: CDR1 SGHAT, CDR2 FQNNGV. Trimming took 1 base from V and 6 from J, leaving 8 bases between them. As DNA, the CDR3 is TGTGCCAGCAGCTTAGCAGGACCCGATACGCAGTATTTT. Amino acid sequence: CASSLAGPDTQYF.

The rearrangement joins TRBV6-6 to TRBJ2-5; D possibly matches TRBD1 or TRBD2 (5 bases each). Trimming took 6 bases from V and 5 from J, leaving 13 bases between them. Germline values: CDR1 MNHNY, CDR2 SVGAGI (reference sequence). The CDR3 extends over 13 amino acids. CDR3 sequence: CASSRGALETQYF. The CDR3 DNA follows: TGTGCCAGCAGCAGAGGGGCTCTTGAGACCCAGTACTTC.

The V and J genes are TRBV7-2 and TRBJ1-2; D is possibly TRBD1 (6 bases). From germline, CDR1 is SGHTA and CDR2 FQGNSA. Trimming stripped 1 base from V and 8 bases from J, with 17 bases between. The CDR3 extends over 15 amino acids. The CDR3 spells CASSLGARGALGYTF. The CDR3 nucleotides read TGTGCCAGCAGCTTAGGAGCCCGGGGGGCGTTAGGCTACACCTTC.

The chain couples TRBV6-5 to TRBJ2-5, with 7 bases aligning to TRBD1. V shed 2 bases, J shed 1 base, and the junction held 7 bases outside the gene matches. CDR1 MNHEY and CDR2 SVGAGI come from the germline V gene. This CDR3 contains 16 residues. The CDR3 loop is CASSYQHRQGQETQYF. The DNA of the CDR3 is TGTGCCAGCAGTTACCAACACAGACAGGGCCAAGAGACCCAGTACTTC.

The table lists this clone with a count of one. The V and J genes are TRBV6-5 and TRBJ1-6; 8 bases are a match to TRBD1. This CDR3 spans 15 amino acids. Germline-derived CDR1 and CDR2 are MNHEY and SVGAGI. V trimming: 2 bases; J trimming: 7 bases; junction bases outside the gene matches: 4. The CDR3 DNA follows: TGTGCCAGCAGTTACCCTAGACAGGGGAATTCACCCCTCCACTTT. It translates to CASSYPRQGNSPLHF.

In its sample, this clone was seen a few times. CDR3: CASSLAGAETQYF. DNA for the CDR3: TGTGCCAGCAGCTTGGCCGGGGCGGAGACCCAGTACTTC. The V gene is TRBV5-6, the J gene TRBJ2-5; D might be TRBD1 or TRBD2, each matching 5 bases. The CDR3 totals 13 residues. Trimming shortened V by 0 bases and J by 5 bases, and 8 bases separated the two germline ends. Germline values: CDR1 SGHDT, CDR2 YYEEEE. Drawing the rest from reference TRBV5-6 and TRBJ2-5, the complete variable domain is DAGVTQSPTHLIKTRGQQVTLRCSPKSGHDTVSWYQQALGQGPQFIFQYYEEEERQRGNFPDRFSGHQFPNYSSELNVNALLLGDSALYLCASSLAGAETQYFGPGTRLLVL.

V and J are TRBV5-6 and TRBJ1-2; D gene uncertain. CDR1 and CDR2 (germline): SGHDT, YYEEEE. The length of the CDR3 is 14 residues. Deletions cut 4 bases from V and 4 bases from J, with 14 bases between. Written as DNA, the CDR3 is TGTGCCAGCAGCCTACGGACGGCCGGCTATGGCTACACCTTC. Translation gives CASSLRTAGYGYTF.

This clone was counted between two and nine times. The rearrangement uses TRBV9 and TRBJ2-7; 9 nucleotides line up with TRBD1. J lost 2 bases, V lost 0 bases, and 3 bases had no gene match. The length of the CDR3 is 15 residues. In germline, CDR1 is SGDLS, CDR2 YYNGEE. CDR3 in DNA: TGTGCCAGCAGCGTAGCTGGACAGGGGCCCTACGAGCAGTACTTC. It yields the protein CASSVAGQGPYEQYF.

With respect to this clone: One end of the junction fails to match germline, which may point to a read error. V and J are TRBV9 and TRBJ2-2; unclear D gene. The length of the CDR3 is 15 residues. Germline V gene data show CDR1 as SGDLS and CDR2 as YYNGEE. In DNA form, the CDR3 reads TGTGCCGGCAGCGTAGGATCTTCTCGGACCGGGGAGCTGTTTTTT. Protein product: CAGSVGSSRTGELFF.

The V call is TRBV24-1, the J call TRBJ1-3, with D possibly matching TRBD1 (5 bases). CDR3 length: 17 residues. Germline CDR1 is KGHDR and CDR2 is SFDVKD. V was shortened by 5 bases and J by 0 bases, with 16 bases between the two germline ends. CDR3 nucleotide sequence: TGTGCCACCAGTGCTTATCGGGACTTTGGCTCTGGAAACACCATATATTTT. This encodes CATSAYRDFGSGNTIYF.

The chain uses TRBV6-5 and TRBJ1-2, with D possibly being TRBD1 (5 bases). The CDR3 has 13 amino acids. Looked up from germline, CDR1 is MNHEY and CDR2 is SVGAGI. Trimming took 3 bases from V and 8 from J, leaving 13 bases between them. The CDR3 here is CASSYRGGRGYTF. The CDR3 bases are TGTGCCAGCAGTTATCGGGGCGGTAGGGGCTACACCTTC.

The V gene is TRBV25-1, the J gene TRBJ1-4; 10 bases map to TRBD1. Germline V lookup: CDR1 MGHDK, CDR2 SYGVNS. V lost 5 bases and J lost 8; bases outside the gene matches: 8. This CDR3 has 15 amino acids. CDR3 sequence (DNA): TGTGCCAGCAGTCCTTGGACAGGGGGGGAAGAAAAACTGTTTTTT. As protein: CASSPWTGGEEKLFF.

The chain is built from TRBV5-1 and TRBJ2-1; weak D call: TRBD2 (7 bases). V lost 4 bases and J 4 bases, leaving 21 bases between the germline ends. CDR3 size: 17 residues. Germline V lookup: CDR1 SGHRS, CDR2 YFSETQ. The CDR3 loop is CASSPGRGAILYNEQFF. The CDR3 DNA reads as TGCGCCAGCAGCCCGGGACGGGGGGCCATACTATACAATGAGCAGTTCTTC. The variable domain in full, completed from reference TRBV5-1 and TRBJ2-1, reads KAGVTQTPRYLIKTRGQQVTLSCSPISGHRSVSWYQQTPGQGLQFLFEYFSETQRNKGNFPGRFSGRQFSNSRSEMNVSTLELGDSALYLCASSPGRGAILYNEQFFGPGTRLTVL.

In regard to this clone: Different DNA sequences within this sample yield the same CDR3. In DNA form, the CDR3 reads TGTGCCAGCAGTGATCCGAGCACAGATACGCAGTATTTT. This encodes CASSDPSTDTQYF. The chain combines TRBV6-1 with TRBJ2-3; D ambiguous. Germline V CDR1 and CDR2: MNHNS, SASEGT. V lost 3 bases and J 0 bases, leaving 4 bases between the germline ends. The CDR3 is 13 amino acids.

The rearrangement joins TRBV5-1 to TRBJ2-2; no definite D call. The CDR3 is made up of 14 amino acids. The ends were cut back, 3 bases at V and 8 bases at J, with 14 bases in the middle. The V gene's germline CDR1 is SGHRS and CDR2 YFSETQ. The CDR3 DNA is TGCGCCAGCAGCTCTAGAAGTGATAGGGGGGAGCTGTTTTTT. It is translated as CASSSRSDRGELFF.

The rearrangement links TRBV5-4 to TRBJ2-7; TRBD2 agrees at 8 bases. From germline, CDR1 is SGHNT and CDR2 YYREEE (reference sequence). V gave up 4 bases and J gave up 2 bases; unmatched junction bases: 5. This CDR3 spans 14 amino acids. The DNA for the CDR3 is TGTGCCAGCAGCCCTCGGACTAGCCCCTACGAGCAGTACTTC. Amino acids: CASSPRTSPYEQYF.

The chain uses TRBV27 and TRBJ1-1; D call uncertain. The germline CDR1 and CDR2 sequences are MNHEY and SMNVEV (reference sequence). This CDR3 is built from 14 residues. V lost 4 bases and J 1 base, leaving 10 bases between the germline ends. The CDR3 loop reads CASSSRGWNTEAFF. The CDR3 DNA reads as TGTGCCAGCAGTTCACGCGGATGGAACACTGAAGCTTTCTTT.

This chain links TRBV7-9 with TRBJ2-5; no firm D call. Germline CDR1 SEHNR, CDR2 FQNEAQ (reference sequence). This CDR3 contains 15 residues. V shed 1 base and J shed 0 bases, with 9 bases lying between them. CDR3 nucleotide sequence: TGTGCCAGCAGCTTAGTTCGGAGAAACCAAGAGACCCAGTACTTC. This gives the protein CASSLVRRNQETQYF.